Presented here are 30 T cell receptor beta chains from one specimen sequenced in a study of T cells in Graves' hyperthyroidism and ophthalmopathy. The CDR3 regions of TCR beta were amplified from RNA transcripts. A set of HTBI primers served as the primers for a first-round RT-PCR of the TCR CDR3. TCRdb redid the calling of the multiplex PCR reads with MiXCR, one entry per CDR3 protein. Of some 350,000 distinct CDR3 sequences listed, roughly 14% are singletons. Sequenced sample: blood. The receptor set was obtained from a woman between 18 and 30 years old with Graves' hyperthyroidism that later progressed to Graves' ophthalmopathy.

This clonotype came up many times. The chain carries TRBV14 and TRBJ1-4, with D possibly TRBD1 on 6 matching bases. The ends were cut back, 1 base at V and 3 bases at J, with 12 bases in the middle. This CDR3 contains 16 residues. Looked up from germline, CDR1 is SGHDN and CDR2 is FVKESK. CDR3 amino acids: CASSQGNRAANEKLFF. The DNA of the CDR3 is TGTGCCAGCAGCCAAGGGAACAGGGCTGCTAATGAAAAACTGTTTTTT.

The V gene is TRBV7-2, the J gene TRBJ1-1; D remains unclear. Germline loops: CDR1 SGHTA, CDR2 FQGNSA. Deletions cut 1 base from V and 0 bases from J, with 6 bases between. The CDR3 has 14 amino acids. Here the CDR3 reads CASSLVRVNTEAFF. The CDR3 DNA sequence: TGTGCCAGCAGCTTAGTGAGGGTGAACACTGAAGCTTTCTTT.

This clonotype appeared many times. The rearrangement uses TRBV11-2 and TRBJ2-2, with unresolved D. The V gene lost 3 bases and the J gene lost 0 bases, with 8 bases spanning the gap. The CDR3 spans 15 residues. Germline V gives CDR1 SGHAT, CDR2 FQNNGV. This chain's CDR3 is CASSLGESNTGELFF. As DNA, the CDR3 is TGTGCCAGCAGCTTGGGCGAGTCGAACACCGGGGAGCTGTTTTTT.

This clonotype was seen a few times. The V gene is TRBV11-3, the J gene TRBJ2-1; D is perhaps TRBD2 (5 bases). V lost 0 bases and J 5 bases, leaving 8 bases between the germline ends. CDR1 SGHNT and CDR2 YENEEA come from the germline V gene. The CDR3 totals 14 residues. Here the CDR3 reads CASSLDFGNNEQFF. CDR3 coding DNA: TGTGCCAGCAGCTTAGATTTCGGGAACAATGAGCAGTTCTTC.

With respect to this clonotype: Being one base from a much bigger clone, this may be a read error. The chain employs TRBV5-1 and TRBJ2-1; 8 bases align to TRBD2. This CDR3 spans 15 amino acids. Trimming at V came to 1 base and at J to 10 bases, leaving 10 bases not matched to a gene. Germline V gene data show CDR1 as SGHRS and CDR2 as YFSETQ. The DNA for the CDR3 is TGCGCCAGCAGCTTGCCGAGGCTAGCGGGTGGGGAGCAGTTCTTC. Translating gives CASSLPRLAGGEQFF. Supplemented by reference TRBV5-1 and TRBJ2-1, the full variable domain reads KAGVTQTPRYLIKTRGQQVTLSCSPISGHRSVSWYQQTPGQGLQFLFEYFSETQRNKGNFPGRFSGRQFSNSRSEMNVSTLELGDSALYLCASSLPRLAGGEQFFGPGTRLTVL.

This clonotype was recorded at least ten times. The chain combines TRBV6-5 with TRBJ2-2; TRBD1 might be the D (6 bases). Trimming left V 2 bases short and J 7 bases short, with 17 bases between. The CDR3 has 16 amino acids. Per germline, CDR1 MNHEY and CDR2 SVGAGI. The CDR3 is CASSYTNSGVGGELFF. CDR3 DNA sequence: TGTGCCAGCAGTTACACGAATTCAGGGGTCGGCGGGGAGCTGTTTTTT.

This clonotype occurred many times. The J gene is TRBJ1-2, the V gene TRBV5-5, with 10 positions matching TRBD1. CDR3 size: 15 residues. Unmatched junction bases numbered 7, after V lost 5 bases and J lost 3 bases. The germline CDR1 and CDR2 sequences are SGHKS and YYEKEE (reference sequence). The CDR3 DNA sequence: TGTGCCAGCAGGGTTGGTGGGACAGGGGACTATGGCTACACCTTC. As protein: CASRVGGTGDYGYTF.

This clonotype was found many times. This chain links TRBV2 with TRBJ2-1; 8 bases are a match to TRBD2. V shed 11 bases, J shed 2 bases, and the junction held 14 bases outside the gene matches. This CDR3 is 16 amino acids long. In germline, CDR1 is SNHLY, CDR2 FYNNEI. CDR3 sequence reads: CASSALTSGPYNEQFF. In nucleotides, the CDR3 is TGTGCCTCTTCGGCGCTCACTAGCGGACCCTACAATGAGCAGTTCTTC.

As to this clonotype: A much larger clone sits a single nucleotide away, making a read error possible. The V and J genes are TRBV6-9 and TRBJ2-2, with D possibly called TRBD1 or TRBD2 (6 bases each). This CDR3 is built from 18 residues. Germline lookup yields CDR1 MNHGY and CDR2 SVAAGI. CDR3 sequence reads: CASSYPLTTGAGTVELFF. The CDR3 DNA follows: TGTGCCAGCAGTTACCCCCTGACGACAGGCGCGGGGACCGTGGAGCTGTTTTTT.

This rearrangement joins TRBV7-9 to TRBJ2-5; no definite D call. The CDR3 covers 12 residues. V lost 6 bases, J lost 6 bases, and 11 bases lay in between. CDR1 SEHNR and CDR2 FQNEAQ come from the germline V gene (reference sequence). The CDR3 loop is CASSSGGKTQYF. The CDR3 DNA sequence: TGTGCCAGCAGTTCAGGTGGGAAGACCCAGTACTTC.

This clonotype was seen many times. The chain recombines TRBV27 with TRBJ1-5; D unclear. The ends were cut back, 5 bases at V and 1 base at J, with 9 bases in the middle. Germline V gene data show CDR1 as MNHEY and CDR2 as SMNVEV (reference sequence). The CDR3 has 14 residues. The CDR3 sequence: CASSPGRSNQPQHF. Here the CDR3 DNA reads TGTGCCAGCAGTCCAGGACGGAGCAATCAGCCCCAGCATTTT.

This clonotype was counted at least ten times. The chain couples TRBV20-1 to TRBJ2-5; D is perhaps TRBD1 (6 bases). V was trimmed by 5 bases and J by 1 base, leaving 14 bases between them. Germline V lookup: CDR1 DFQATT, CDR2 SNEGSKA (reference sequence). The CDR3 has 14 residues. DNA for the CDR3: TGCAGTGCTCAACAGGGTTTTTTCCAAGAGACCCAGTACTTC. Protein sequence: CSAQQGFFQETQYF.

A single count supports this clonotype. This sequence joins TRBV5-6 and TRBJ2-1; 12 nucleotides match TRBD1. The germline gives CDR1 SGHDT, CDR2 YYEEEE. The CDR3 contains 15 residues. V shed 4 bases, J shed 9 bases, and the junction held 8 bases outside the gene matches. The CDR3 DNA sequence: TGTGCCAGCAGCCCCCGGGACAGGGGGCTGGGTGAGCAGTTCTTC. This codes for CASSPRDRGLGEQFF. Drawing the rest from reference TRBV5-6 and TRBJ2-1, the complete variable domain is DAGVTQSPTHLIKTRGQQVTLRCSPKSGHDTVSWYQQALGQGPQFIFQYYEEEERQRGNFPDRFSGHQFPNYSSELNVNALLLGDSALYLCASSPRDRGLGEQFFGPGTRLTVL.

This clonotype has just a few counts. The genes are TRBV5-1 and TRBJ2-7; TRBD2 aligns across 7 bases. There are 15 residues in the CDR3. Unmatched junction bases numbered 7, after V lost 4 bases and J lost 0 bases. Germline loops: CDR1 SGHRS, CDR2 YFSETQ. CDR3 residues: CASSPGLPNSYEQYF. CDR3 coding DNA: TGCGCCAGCAGCCCGGGACTACCCAACTCCTACGAGCAGTACTTC.

The chain has TRBV4-3 and TRBJ2-7; TRBD1 matches 8 bases. The length of the CDR3 is 15 residues. In germline, CDR1 is LGHNA, CDR2 YSLEER. V shed 4 bases, J shed 3 bases, and the junction held 8 bases outside the gene matches. CDR3 region: CASSPFSGQGYEQYF. The CDR3 DNA is TGCGCCAGCAGCCCTTTCTCCGGACAGGGCTACGAGCAGTACTTC.

This clonotype was seen a few times. The chain combines TRBV14 with TRBJ2-5; D uncertain. The CDR3 spans 14 residues. Deletions cut 2 bases from V and 2 bases from J, with 9 bases between. The germline V gene encodes CDR1 SGHDN and CDR2 FVKESK. The CDR3 region is CASSQLTLQETQYF. CDR3 DNA sequence: TGTGCCAGCAGCCAACTGACTCTTCAAGAGACCCAGTACTTC.

This clonotype was recorded a few times. The chain links TRBV9 to TRBJ1-1; D not certain. V was clipped by 4 bases and J by 1 base, with 11 bases between them. This CDR3 comprises 14 residues. The germline gives CDR1 SGDLS, CDR2 YYNGEE. CDR3 DNA sequence: TGTGCCAGCAGCCCGCGCCCCCGGAACACTGAAGCTTTCTTT. Amino acids: CASSPRPRNTEAFF.

This clonotype was seen many times. The chain employs TRBV24-1 and TRBJ2-7; 8 bases match TRBD1. There are 12 residues in the CDR3. Per germline, CDR1 KGHDR and CDR2 SFDVKD. V lost 9 bases, J lost 5 bases, and 5 bases stayed unmatched. DNA of the CDR3: TGTGCCACCTCGGACAGGGAGGACGAGCAGTACTTC. Its translation is CATSDREDEQYF.

This clonotype appeared many times. The V call is TRBV7-2, the J call TRBJ2-1; D is possibly TRBD1 or TRBD2 (6 bases each). The CDR3 covers 16 residues. V lost 1 base to trimming and J lost 8 bases, with 18 bases between them. CDR1 is SGHTA and CDR2 is FQGNSA in the germline V gene. The CDR3 region has the DNA TGTGCCAGCAGCTTAGGGGGGCCGGGAGAGGGGTATGAGCAGTTCTTC. Protein sequence: CASSLGGPGEGYEQFF.

This clonotype was detected ten times or more. This chain links TRBV28 with TRBJ1-1; D unclear. Germline CDR1 MDHEN, CDR2 SYDVKM. Deletions cut 3 bases from V and 0 bases from J, with 8 bases between. The CDR3 is made up of 14 amino acids. The CDR3 DNA sequence: TGTGCCAGCAGTTTTTTGCAGATGAACACTGAAGCTTTCTTT. It is translated as CASSFLQMNTEAFF.

At least ten counts were recorded for this clonotype. The chain has TRBV20-1 and TRBJ2-7; 11 positions agree with TRBD2. J was trimmed by 3 bases and V by 0 bases; bases with no gene match: 10. Germline V gives CDR1 DFQATT, CDR2 SNEGSKA (reference sequence). This CDR3 region has 17 residues. Written as DNA, the CDR3 is TGCAGTGCTAGAGATAGGACTAGCGGGTTCTTCAACTACGAGCAGTACTTC. Translation: CSARDRTSGFFNYEQYF.

This clonotype occurred many times. The chain couples TRBV7-9 to TRBJ2-7; D remains ambiguous. The V end lost 1 base, the J end lost 4 bases, and 8 bases lay between the germline ends. From germline, CDR1 is SEHNR and CDR2 FQNEAQ (reference sequence). CDR3 length equals 13 residues. CDR3 protein: CASSLEGRYEQYF. As DNA, the CDR3 is TGTGCCAGCAGCTTAGAGGGTCGGTACGAGCAGTACTTC.

CDR3 DNA sequence: TGTGCCAGCAGTGACTACCTCTACGAGCAGTACTTC. Its protein product is CASSDYLYEQYF. V usage is TRBV6-1 and J usage is TRBJ2-7; no definite D call. V shed 3 bases and J shed 3 bases, with 6 bases lying between them. Germline V gene lookup returns CDR1 MNHNS and CDR2 SASEGT. CDR3 length equals 12 residues.

The chain employs TRBV14 and TRBJ2-7; 7 bases are shared with TRBD2. The CDR3 is 17 amino acids. From germline, CDR1 is SGHDN and CDR2 FVKESK. Trimming took 1 base from V and 1 from J; bases not matched to a gene: 10. The CDR3 reads CASSQGATLAASYEQYF. In nucleotides, the CDR3 is TGTGCCAGCAGCCAAGGCGCGACCCTAGCGGCGTCCTACGAGCAGTACTTC.

The V call is TRBV29-1, the J call TRBJ2-7, with TRBD2 matching over 10 bases. With V trimmed by 8 bases and J by 4 bases, 5 bases remained unmatched. Germline CDR1 SQVTM, CDR2 ANQGSEA. This CDR3 contains 12 residues. This CDR3 is CSIGTSEYEQYF. For the CDR3, the DNA is TGCAGCATCGGGACTAGCGAATACGAGCAGTACTTC.

This clonotype has a count of ten or more. The V gene is TRBV10-3, the J gene TRBJ1-6, with TRBD1 as a possible D gene (5 bases). Trimming left V 6 bases short and J 14 bases short, with 14 bases between. CDR1 is ENHRY, CDR2 SYGVKD, per germline. This CDR3 is 12 amino acids long. This CDR3 reads CAISGQGEALHF. The CDR3 DNA reads TGTGCCATCAGCGGGCAAGGGGAGGCCCTCCACTTT.

The rearrangement links TRBV20-1 to TRBJ2-1; 11 bases are shared with TRBD1. The CDR3 extends over 15 amino acids. Unmatched junction bases numbered 10, after V lost 5 bases and J lost 7 bases. The germline V gene has CDR1 DFQATT and CDR2 SNEGSKA (reference sequence). CDR3 in DNA: TGCAGTGCTCCGAACCGGGACAGGGGGTTTAATGAGCAGTTCTTC. It yields the protein CSAPNRDRGFNEQFF.

This rearrangement joins TRBV28 to TRBJ1-5, with 9 positions matching TRBD1. CDR3 length equals 16 residues. V lost 5 bases and J lost 3; bases outside the gene matches: 8. The germline V gene encodes CDR1 MDHEN and CDR2 SYDVKM. The CDR3: CASSPGTGRHNQPQHF. In DNA, the CDR3 is TGTGCCAGCAGTCCCGGGACAGGGCGGCACAATCAGCCCCAGCATTTT.

Many counts were recorded for this clonotype. The chain combines TRBV7-2 with TRBJ1-2; no clear D gene. Germline CDR1 SGHTA, CDR2 FQGNSA. V was pared by 5 bases and J by 3 bases, with 10 bases between. This CDR3 spans 13 amino acids. The CDR3 nucleotides read TGTGCCAGCAGCCCACAGCGCTACTATGGCTACACCTTC. Encoded protein: CASSPQRYYGYTF.

Only a few counts were recorded for this clonotype. The gene calls are TRBV4-1 and TRBJ2-1, with D perhaps matching TRBD2 (5 bases). Trimming removed 2 bases at V and 3 bases at J, with 11 bases between. The CDR3 extends over 15 amino acids. CDR1 and CDR2 from the germline V gene are MGHRA and YSYEKL. CDR3 in DNA: TGCGCCAGCAGCCAATTATTCGGGATCTACAATGAGCAGTTCTTC. Its protein product is CASSQLFGIYNEQFF.